A single sample gave rise to the 27 T cell receptor beta chains below, sequenced in a study of shared clonotypes between healthy human individuals. The data were produced by immunoSEQ multiplex PCR, yet TCRdb's version contains in-frame clones alone and is incomplete. The sample records about 2.2 million clones, roughly 93% being singletons. CD45RO-negative cells were positively selected for CCR7, leaving out terminally differentiated effector memory CD45RA+ cells. The sample was naive CD8+ T cells from PBMCs. Receptors originate from a man between 18 and 35 years old in good health. Some clones in this sample may be carry-over from other donors' samples.

V gene TRBV28 combines with J gene TRBJ2-3, with TRBD2 matching 7 bases. Trimming at V came to 2 bases and at J to 0 bases, leaving 5 bases not matched to a gene. This CDR3 contains 16 residues. Per the germline V gene, CDR1 is MDHEN and CDR2 is SYDVKM. The CDR3 DNA reads TGTGCCAGCAGTTTAATTGGGGAGGGTAGCACAGATACGCAGTATTTT. Translated: CASSLIGEGSTDTQYF.

V gene TRBV5-6 combines with J gene TRBJ1-5, with D tentatively TRBD1 (5 bases). The ends were cut back, 1 base at V and 7 bases at J, with 9 bases in the middle. The CDR3 is made up of 13 amino acids. The germline gives CDR1 SGHDT, CDR2 YYEEEE. The CDR3 is CASSLQGAQPQHF. The CDR3, as DNA: TGTGCCAGCAGCTTGCAGGGTGCCCAGCCCCAGCATTTT.

This chain joins TRBV9 and TRBJ2-5; D might be TRBD1 or TRBD2, each matching 7 bases. Germline assignment: CDR1 SGDLS and CDR2 YYNGEE. The CDR3 totals 19 residues. V dropped 6 bases and J dropped 0 bases, with 27 bases sitting between them. CDR3 protein: CASTKGAGVPRSYQETQYF. CDR3 DNA: TGTGCCAGCACCAAGGGGGCGGGAGTCCCCAGAAGCTACCAAGAGACCCAGTACTTC.

This chain connects TRBV5-1 to TRBJ2-4; 15 bases fit TRBD2. The CDR3 is made up of 19 amino acids. V trimming: 4 bases; J trimming: 4 bases; junction bases outside the gene matches: 12. CDR1 is SGHRS and CDR2 is YFSETQ in the germline V gene. CDR3 protein: CASSPTGLAGGLPKNIQYF. CDR3 nucleotide sequence: TGCGCCAGCAGCCCTACGGGACTAGCGGGAGGACTTCCAAAAAACATTCAGTACTTC. The full variable domain, rest sourced from reference TRBV5-1 and TRBJ2-4, is KAGVTQTPRYLIKTRGQQVTLSCSPISGHRSVSWYQQTPGQGLQFLFEYFSETQRNKGNFPGRFSGRQFSNSRSEMNVSTLELGDSALYLCASSPTGLAGGLPKNIQYFGAGTRLSVL.

This chain uses TRBV4-3 with TRBJ2-3, with D perhaps matching TRBD2 (6 bases). The ends were cut back, 0 bases at V and 6 bases at J, with 10 bases in the middle. The CDR3 runs to 14 residues. The germline V gene encodes CDR1 LGHNA and CDR2 YSLEER. CDR3 sequence reads: CASSQDGSGDTQYF. The CDR3 DNA is TGCGCCAGCAGCCAAGACGGGAGTGGGGATACGCAGTATTTT.

This chain uses TRBV6-1 with TRBJ2-7; D is unclear. There are 12 residues in the CDR3. V lost 1 base and J 6 bases, leaving 7 bases between the germline ends. Germline V CDR1 and CDR2: MNHNS, SASEGT. CDR3: CASSEGPIEQYF. CDR3 nucleotides: TGTGCCAGCAGTGAAGGCCCGATCGAGCAGTACTTC.

The chain has TRBV7-3 and TRBJ2-5; 9 bases agree with TRBD2. V trimming: 5 bases; J trimming: 1 base; junction bases outside the gene matches: 11. CDR1 is SGHTA, CDR2 FQGTGA, per germline. The CDR3 covers 17 residues. This CDR3 is CASSPTGLAGIQETQYF. DNA for the CDR3: TGTGCCAGCAGCCCCACGGGGCTAGCGGGAATCCAAGAGACCCAGTACTTC.

This clone has a single count. The rearrangement uses TRBV4-2 and TRBJ1-1; D unresolved. Per the germline V gene, CDR1 is LGHNA and CDR2 is YNFKEQ. This CDR3 region has 14 residues. Trimming left V 0 bases short and J 7 bases short, with 12 bases between. In DNA form, the CDR3 reads TGTGCCAGCAGCCAAGATAGGGTGACGGGTGAAGCTTTCTTT. Protein: CASSQDRVTGEAFF.

This rearrangement joins TRBV19 to TRBJ1-1, with TRBD1 as a possible D gene (5 bases). The germline V gene encodes CDR1 LNHDA and CDR2 SQIVND (reference sequence). This CDR3 contains 15 residues. V lost 3 bases and J 1 base, leaving 12 bases between the germline ends. DNA of the CDR3: TGTGCCAGTAGTATGATGGGGCACACGAACACTGAAGCTTTCTTT. It specifies CASSMMGHTNTEAFF.

The chain employs TRBV6-1 and TRBJ1-2; D is perhaps TRBD1 (5 bases). In germline, CDR1 is MNHNS, CDR2 SASEGT. V gave up 5 bases and J gave up 5 bases, with 18 bases separating them. The CDR3 runs to 15 residues. DNA of the CDR3: TGTGCCAGCAGTTCCCTCGGGGGGAGAGAGTATGGCTACACCTTC. It translates to CASSSLGGREYGYTF.

CDR3 coding DNA: TGTGCCAGCAGGGTGGGGGACCACCTACTTGCAACTAATGAAAAACTGTTTTTT. Its protein is CASRVGDHLLATNEKLFF. The gene calls are TRBV11-2 and TRBJ1-4, with a tentative D call TRBD1 (5 bases). The germline CDR1 and CDR2 sequences are SGHAT and FQNNGV. The CDR3 spans 18 residues. Trimming removed 6 bases from V and 0 bases from J, with 20 bases in between.

The chain recombines TRBV18 with TRBJ2-1, with 7 bases that match TRBD1. The CDR3 consists of 16 residues. The ends lost 1 base at V and 1 base at J; junction bases unmatched: 4. Germline CDR1 KGHSH, CDR2 LQKENI. The CDR3 DNA reads as TGTGCCAGCTCACCACTGACAGGGATTTCCTACAATGAGCAGTTCTTC. Its translation: CASSPLTGISYNEQFF.

CDR3 DNA sequence: TGTGCCAGCAGTGGCCATTACAACACTGAAGCTTTCTTT. Its protein is CASSGHYNTEAFF. The chain links TRBV6-1 to TRBJ1-1; D remains unclear. Trimming removed 4 bases from V and 2 bases from J, with 8 bases in between. CDR3 size: 13 residues. The germline CDR1 and CDR2 sequences are MNHNS and SASEGT.

The chain couples TRBV7-8 to TRBJ2-5; tentative D call: TRBD2 (6 bases). Germline CDR1 SGHVS, CDR2 FQNEAQ. The CDR3 runs 17 residues. V was clipped by 1 base and J by 0 bases, with 15 bases between them. In DNA form, the CDR3 reads TGTGCCAGCAGCTTAGGGGGGGTCGTGAGGTACCAAGAGACCCAGTACTTC. Its protein product is CASSLGGVVRYQETQYF. The whole variable domain, filled in from reference TRBV7-8 and TRBJ2-5, reads GAGVSQSPRYKVAKRGQDVALRCDPISGHVSLFWYQQALGQGPEFLTYFQNEAQLDKSGLPSDRFFAERPEGSVSTLKIQRTQQEDSAVYLCASSLGGVVRYQETQYFGPGTRLLVL.

The rearrangement joins TRBV11-2 to TRBJ2-1; 10 bases agree with TRBD1. CDR1 and CDR2 (germline): SGHAT, FQNNGV. This CDR3 comprises 15 residues. V gave up 1 base and J gave up 6 bases; unmatched junction bases: 3. Here the CDR3 reads CASSLARTGGNEQFF. CDR3 nucleotide sequence: TGTGCCAGCAGCTTAGCTCGGACAGGGGGCAATGAGCAGTTCTTC.

Only a few counts were recorded for this clone. V is TRBV13 and J is TRBJ1-1, with 10 positions matching TRBD1. The CDR3 is 14 residues long. J was trimmed by 7 bases and V by 5 bases; bases with no gene match: 7. Germline CDR1 PRHDT, CDR2 FYEKMQ (reference sequence). The CDR3 loop reads CASSRDRGEGEAFF. CDR3 bases: TGTGCCAGCAGCCGGGACAGGGGAGAGGGTGAAGCTTTCTTT.

In regard to this clone: Additional DNA sequences in this sample encode the identical CDR3. In DNA form, the CDR3 reads TGTGCCAGCAGCGTAGTCGGCGGGAGGGCTTCCTACAATGAGCAGTTCTTC. It encodes CASSVVGGRASYNEQFF. This rearrangement joins TRBV9 to TRBJ2-1, with TRBD2 matching 9 bases. With V trimmed by 0 bases and J by 1 base, 5 bases remained unmatched. The germline CDR1 and CDR2 sequences are SGDLS and YYNGEE. This CDR3 has 17 amino acids.

The V gene is TRBV6-5, the J gene TRBJ2-3, with TRBD1 matching over 9 bases. Trimming cost V 0 bases and J 3 bases; bases outside gene matches: 4. CDR3 length: 16 amino acids. CDR1 is MNHEY, CDR2 SVGAGI, per germline. The DNA for the CDR3 is TGTGCCAGCAGTTACTCGTACAGGGGGCGGACAGATACGCAGTATTTT. Protein: CASSYSYRGRTDTQYF.

The rearrangement uses TRBV6-1 and TRBJ2-5; 13 nucleotides match TRBD2. Germline trimming cut 4 bases from V and 5 bases from J; bases unmatched to any gene: 1. The CDR3 is made up of 14 amino acids. Germline values: CDR1 MNHNS, CDR2 SASEGT. The CDR3 region is CASSVTSGRETQYF. The CDR3 bases are TGTGCCAGCAGTGTGACTAGCGGGAGGGAGACCCAGTACTTC.

The chain carries TRBV9 and TRBJ2-3; D is ambiguous. CDR3 size: 12 residues. The V end lost 0 bases, the J end lost 10 bases, and 9 bases lay between the germline ends. Germline CDR1 SGDLS, CDR2 YYNGEE. CDR3 protein: CASSVDIAPQYF. CDR3 nucleotides: TGTGCCAGCAGCGTAGACATCGCTCCGCAGTATTTT.

This chain joins TRBV11-2 and TRBJ2-7; 7 positions match TRBD1. V was clipped by 4 bases and J by 0 bases; unmatched bases: 3. The CDR3 has 14 amino acids. Germline CDR1 reads SGHAT; CDR2 reads FQNNGV. The CDR3 spells CASSWGTVSYEQYF. The CDR3 DNA is TGTGCCAGCAGCTGGGGGACAGTCTCCTACGAGCAGTACTTC.

This CDR3 is CASSWDRDNYGYTF. As DNA, the CDR3 is TGTGCCAGCAGCTGGGACAGGGATAACTATGGCTACACCTTC. The genes are TRBV5-5 and TRBJ1-2, with 9 nucleotides matching TRBD1. The junction had 1 base not matched to a gene; V was cut back by 3 bases and J by 1 base. Germline lookup yields CDR1 SGHKS and CDR2 YYEKEE (reference sequence). This CDR3 has 14 residues.

This chain joins TRBV9 and TRBJ2-7; D call uncertain. Germline lookup yields CDR1 SGDLS and CDR2 YYNGEE. This CDR3 is built from 16 residues. Trimming took off 4 bases at V and 5 bases at J, with 22 bases between the two ends. The CDR3 DNA is TGTGCCAGCAGCCCAAAACCAAGTGAACTCCCTAACGAGCAGTACTTC. Amino acids: CASSPKPSELPNEQYF.

V and J are TRBV14 and TRBJ1-1, with D tentatively TRBD1 (6 bases). Germline V CDR1 and CDR2: SGHDN, FVKESK. Between the trimmed V and J ends, which lost 3 bases and 1 base, there was a span of 9 bases. The CDR3 totals 14 residues. For the CDR3, the DNA is TGTGCCAGCAGCCACTGGACAGAGAACACTGAAGCTTTCTTT. Translated: CASSHWTENTEAFF. Looking up the rest from reference TRBV14 and TRBJ1-1 gives the full variable domain: EAGVTQFPSHSVIEKGQTVTLRCDPISGHDNLYWYRRVMGKEIKFLLHFVKESKQDESGMPNNRFLAERTGGTYSTLKVQPAELEDSGVYFCASSHWTENTEAFFGQGTRLTVV.

The chain has TRBV2 and TRBJ1-2; D is possibly TRBD1 (5 bases). Germline V lookup: CDR1 SNHLY, CDR2 FYNNEI. This CDR3 has 13 amino acids. Trimming took 2 bases from V and 6 from J, leaving 10 bases between them. The CDR3 DNA is TGTGCCAGCAGTGAATTAAGGGGACATGGCTACACCTTC. It encodes CASSELRGHGYTF.

The V gene is TRBV27, the J gene TRBJ1-2, with TRBD1 as a possible D gene (6 bases). Deletions cut 5 bases from V and 6 bases from J, with 19 bases between. CDR1 is MNHEY, CDR2 SMNVEV, per germline (reference sequence). The length of the CDR3 is 15 residues. The CDR3, as DNA: TGTGCCAGCAGTGCCACCTCGGGGGGGGGCGATGGCTACACCTTC. Its translation is CASSATSGGGDGYTF.

The genes are TRBV6-5 and TRBJ2-1, with 9 bases matching TRBD2. Germline-derived CDR1 and CDR2 are MNHEY and SVGAGI. The CDR3 loop spans 15 amino acids. Trimming at V came to 2 bases and at J to 3 bases, leaving 2 bases not matched to a gene. CDR3 coding DNA: TGTGCCAGCAGTTACGTAGCGGGAGACTACAATGAGCAGTTCTTC. Translated: CASSYVAGDYNEQFF.